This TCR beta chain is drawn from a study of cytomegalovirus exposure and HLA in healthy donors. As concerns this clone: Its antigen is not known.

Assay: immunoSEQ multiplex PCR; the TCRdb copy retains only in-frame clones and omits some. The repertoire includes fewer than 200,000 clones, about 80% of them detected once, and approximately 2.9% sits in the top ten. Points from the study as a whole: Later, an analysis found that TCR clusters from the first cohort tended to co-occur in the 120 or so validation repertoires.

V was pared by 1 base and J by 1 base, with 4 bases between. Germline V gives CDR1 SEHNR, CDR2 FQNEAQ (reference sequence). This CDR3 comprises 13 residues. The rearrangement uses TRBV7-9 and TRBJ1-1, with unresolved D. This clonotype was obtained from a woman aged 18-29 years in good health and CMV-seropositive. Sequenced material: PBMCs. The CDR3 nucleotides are TGTGCCAGCAGCTTAGTTCAGAACACTGAAGCTTTCTTT. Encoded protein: CASSLVQNTEAFF.